A single sample is the source of the 16 T cell receptor beta chains below, sequenced in a study of T cell repertoires in cytomegalovirus infection. From the reads, TCRdb called clonotypes with MiXCR, one entry per CDR3 protein. The repertoire consists of fewer than 700,000 distinct CDR3 sequences, with roughly a quarter occurring once and the leading ten covering 6.5% to 10%. The material sequenced was CD8+ T cells from PBMCs. The receptors were gathered from a human donor in good health (CMV status not recorded). Some clones in this sample may be carry-over from other donors' samples.

Only a few counts were recorded for this clonotype. This chain joins TRBV27 and TRBJ1-4; the match to TRBD1 covers 11 bases. J lost 2 bases, V lost 7 bases, and 3 bases had no gene match. The CDR3 is 15 amino acids. Per germline, CDR1 MNHEY and CDR2 SMNVEV (reference sequence). The CDR3 spells CASMDRGLTNEKLFF. CDR3 in DNA: TGTGCCAGCATGGACAGGGGGCTTACTAATGAAAAACTGTTTTTT.

This clonotype was recorded many times. V usage is TRBV5-6 and J usage is TRBJ1-1; D is possibly TRBD1 (6 bases). The V gene's germline CDR1 is SGHDT and CDR2 YYEEEE. Trimming shortened V by 4 bases and J by 5 bases, and 9 bases separated the two germline ends. The CDR3 has 12 residues. CDR3 sequence reads: CASSPGTTEAFF. CDR3 DNA sequence: TGTGCCAGCAGCCCAGGGACAACTGAAGCTTTCTTT. The full variable domain, with the rest looked up from reference TRBV5-6 and TRBJ1-1, is DAGVTQSPTHLIKTRGQQVTLRCSPKSGHDTVSWYQQALGQGPQFIFQYYEEEERQRGNFPDRFSGHQFPNYSSELNVNALLLGDSALYLCASSPGTTEAFFGQGTRLTVV.

The chain is built from TRBV27 and TRBJ2-5, with 9 bases lining up with TRBD1. In germline, CDR1 is MNHEY, CDR2 SMNVEV (reference sequence). The CDR3 runs to 15 residues. Trimming removed 3 bases from V and 4 bases from J; junction bases left unmatched: 6. The CDR3 coding sequence is TGTGCCAGCAGTTTTGCGGGACAGGGAGGAGAGACCCAGTACTTC. Translating gives CASSFAGQGGETQYF.

The V call is TRBV7-3, the J call TRBJ2-3; 9 nucleotides match TRBD2. There are 20 residues in the CDR3. Germline V gene data show CDR1 as SGHTA and CDR2 as FQGTGA. Losses at the gene ends were 5 bases for V and 2 bases for J; bases not matched to a gene: 20. The CDR3 sequence is CASSLDPFLAGKPNTDTQYF. CDR3 bases: TGTGCCAGCAGCCTCGACCCCTTCCTAGCGGGGAAACCCAACACAGATACGCAGTATTTT. The whole variable domain, remainder taken from reference TRBV7-3 and TRBJ2-3, is GAGVSQTPSNKVTEKGKYVELRCDPISGHTALYWYRQSLGQGPEFLIYFQGTGAADDSGLPNDRFFAVRPEGSVSTLKIQRTERGDSAVYLCASSLDPFLAGKPNTDTQYFGPGTRLTVL.

This clonotype was observed a single time. The V and J genes are TRBV12-3 or TRBV12-4 and TRBJ2-4; D is possibly TRBD2 (6 bases). The CDR3 has 24 amino acids. The V end was cut by 4 bases, the J end by 0 bases, with 37 bases between. This CDR3 reads CASSSNGGNGAASEATLAKNIQYF. The DNA for the CDR3 is TGTGCCAGCAGTTCAAATGGGGGGAACGGCGCAGCGTCGGAGGCTACACTAGCCAAAAACATTCAGTACTTC.

The rearrangement joins TRBV28 to TRBJ1-5; weak D call: TRBD1 (5 bases). The CDR3 runs 15 residues. Germline values: CDR1 MDHEN, CDR2 SYDVKM. V shed 6 bases and J shed 2 bases, with 14 bases lying between them. The CDR3 sequence: CASRLPGGGNQPQHF. In DNA, the CDR3 is TGTGCCAGCAGGCTACCTGGGGGTGGCAATCAGCCCCAGCATTTT.

This sequence joins TRBV25-1 and TRBJ2-1, with 15 nucleotides matching TRBD2. The CDR3 has 15 residues. Germline CDR1 is MGHDK and CDR2 is SYGVNS. Trimming at V came to 3 bases and at J to 11 bases, leaving 5 bases not matched to a gene. The CDR3 DNA sequence: TGTGCCAGCAGTGATCCGGGACTAGCGGGGGGACAGCAGTTCTTC. Amino acid sequence: CASSDPGLAGGQQFF.

This clonotype has ten or more counts. J is TRBJ2-3 and V is TRBV28; no clear D. Germline lookup yields CDR1 MDHEN and CDR2 SYDVKM. Trimming stripped 5 bases from V and 5 bases from J, with 8 bases between. The CDR3 loop spans 12 amino acids. The CDR3 nucleotides are TGTGCCAGCAGTCTTATAAAAGATACGCAGTATTTT. Its protein product is CASSLIKDTQYF.

This rearrangement joins TRBV7-2 to TRBJ1-2; TRBD1 aligns across 7 bases. V shed 1 base, J shed 4 bases, and the junction held 9 bases outside the gene matches. The germline V gene encodes CDR1 SGHTA and CDR2 FQGNSA. This CDR3 comprises 16 residues. CDR3 nucleotide sequence: TGTGCCAGCAGCTTAGTAACAGGGGACGGAGGCTATGGCTACACCTTC. This encodes CASSLVTGDGGYGYTF.

This clonotype has at least ten counts. The V call is TRBV6-2 or TRBV6-3, the J call TRBJ2-4; 8 bases fit TRBD2. Trimming removed 6 bases from V and 6 bases from J; junction bases left unmatched: 10. In germline, CDR1 is MNHEY, CDR2 SVGEGT. This CDR3 has 15 residues. The CDR3 DNA is TGTGCCAGCAGCGGGGGAGCGGGGGTCCTAAACATTCAGTACTTC. Translating gives CASSGGAGVLNIQYF.

The chain is built from TRBV19 and TRBJ1-5; possibly TRBD1 for D (5 bases). The CDR3 runs to 14 residues. Deletions cut 3 bases from V and 4 bases from J, with 10 bases between. The V gene's germline CDR1 is LNHDA and CDR2 SQIVND (reference sequence). In DNA form, the CDR3 reads TGTGCCAGTAGTATGGCCTCAGGGAATCAGCCCCAGCATTTT. This translates into CASSMASGNQPQHF.

This chain joins TRBV11-3 and TRBJ1-4; weak D call: TRBD1 (5 bases). The CDR3 contains 14 residues. V lost 3 bases to trimming and J lost 8 bases, with 13 bases between them. Germline V lookup: CDR1 SGHNT, CDR2 YENEEA. CDR3 residues: CASSLNRHNEKLFF. The CDR3 coding sequence is TGTGCCAGCAGCTTGAACAGGCATAACGAAAAACTGTTTTTT. Full variable domain (outside the CDR3, taken from reference TRBV11-3 and TRBJ1-4): EAGVVQSPRYKIIEKKQPVAFWCNPISGHNTLYWYLQNLGQGPELLIRYENEEAVDDSQLPKDRFSAERLKGVDSTLKIQPAELGDSAVYLCASSLNRHNEKLFFGSGTQLSVL.

This clonotype has at least ten counts. DNA of the CDR3: TGTGCCAGCAGTTTCTCACCCGTACAGTACGTC. It specifies CASSFSPVQYV. The chain recombines TRBV28 with TRBJ2-7; D gene ambiguous. Germline V lookup: CDR1 MDHEN, CDR2 SYDVKM. The V end was cut by 3 bases, the J end by 10 bases, with 10 bases between. The CDR3 spans 11 residues.

The sample holds a few counts of this clonotype. Given a much more abundant clone one base away, this may be a read error. The V call is TRBV4-2, the J call TRBJ2-1; TRBD2 might be the D (5 bases). Trimming pared 5 bases from V and 0 bases from J, leaving 11 bases between. The CDR3 spans 15 residues. CDR1 and CDR2 (germline): LGHNA, YNFKEQ. The CDR3 protein is CASSYDTSSYNEQFF. CDR3 bases: TGTGCCAGCAGCTACGACACTAGCTCCTACAATGAGCAGTTCTTC.

The rearrangement uses TRBV2 and TRBJ2-6; D ambiguous. The germline V and J ends were trimmed by 10 bases and 0 bases, with 13 bases remaining between them. The CDR3 runs 15 residues. Germline V gives CDR1 SNHLY, CDR2 FYNNEI. Here the CDR3 reads CATRTASSGANVLTF. CDR3 DNA sequence: TGTGCCACCAGGACCGCTAGCTCTGGGGCCAACGTCCTGACTTTC.

There are many counts of this clonotype. The rearrangement links TRBV7-3 to TRBJ2-3; 11 bases fit TRBD1. V shed 5 bases and J 4 bases; nucleotides not matched to a gene: 5. CDR1 and CDR2 from the germline V gene are SGHTA and FQGTGA. This CDR3 has 15 residues. CDR3 residues: CASSPGQGAADTQYF. In nucleotides, the CDR3 is TGTGCCAGCAGCCCCGGACAGGGGGCGGCAGATACGCAGTATTTT.